The text below deals with one T cell receptor (beta chain). This sample is drawn from a study of blood T cell repertoires in COVID-19. Study summary: Sites in the United States, Italy and Spain provided acute and convalescent COVID-19 samples. The analysed material was cDNA or gDNA that came from T cells, B-cell-depleted T cells, or PBMCs.

Profiled with immunoSEQ multiplex PCR; TCRdb holds only in-frame clones, not every one. The sample has about 170,000 clones; around four fifths are singletons. During active infection, Seattle patients enrolled and were then monitored through disease. This CDR3 spans 13 amino acids. Trimming took 4 bases from V and 4 from J, leaving 8 bases between them. Germline CDR1 and CDR2: MNHNY and SVGAGI (reference sequence). The rearrangement joins TRBV6-6 to TRBJ1-3; no firm D call. Sequenced: peripheral blood. This TCR was recovered from a woman older than 75 with COVID-19, enrolled during active disease. The CDR3 is CASSLRSGNTIYF. The CDR3 region has the DNA TGTGCCAGCAGTTTGAGGTCCGGAAACACCATATATTTT.